This T cell receptor (beta chain) derives from a study of T cells after posttransplantation cyclophosphamide. Whole-study findings and limits: Later post-transplant blood repertoires were often dominated by donor CD8+ memory clones.

CDR1 and CDR2 (germline): SGHNT, YENEEA. The CDR3 sequence is 13 residues long. Trimming shortened V by 0 bases and J by 7 bases, and 9 bases separated the two germline ends. Busulfan-fludarabine conditioning, marrow transplant, and cyclophosphamide on days +3 and +4 were administered. Repertoires were generated with immunoSEQ multiplex PCR, while TCRdb's copy carries only in-frame clones and drops some. The sample consists of about 4,800 clones, around 72% of them appearing once. Only a few counts were recorded for this clone. Its antigen is undetermined. This specimen consisted of PBMCs, obtained 362 days after allogeneic stem cell transplant with posttransplant cyclophosphamide. V usage is TRBV11-3 and J usage is TRBJ1-1; no clear D. This sequence was found in a male patient aged 60 to 75 who received an allogeneic stem cell transplant from an unrelated donor, was CMV-positive, and had acute GVHD only. Some T cells may be the graft donor's. CDR3 nucleotides: TGTGCCAGCAGCTTAGATCTCGAGAATGAAGCTTTCTTT. Translated, it gives CASSLDLENEAFF. Full variable domain (rest looked up from reference TRBV11-3 and TRBJ1-1): EAGVVQSPRYKIIEKKQPVAFWCNPISGHNTLYWYLQNLGQGPELLIRYENEEAVDDSQLPKDRFSAERLKGVDSTLKIQPAELGDSAVYLCASSLDLENEAFFGQGTRLTVV.